This T cell receptor (beta chain) was recovered during a study of technical replicates of blood from several donors. Using immunoSEQ multiplex PCR, the repertoire was profiled, and TCRdb retains in-frame clones only, with some absent. The sample shows 66,000 or so clones, less than 98% of them seen only once. This clone was detected once. J gave up 6 bases and V 4 bases, and 5 bases lay outside the gene matches. This CDR3 contains 14 residues. Germline lookup yields CDR1 SGHRS and CDR2 YFSETQ. This TCR was recovered from a human donor in good health. Material: T cells isolated from PBMCs. V gene TRBV5-1 combines with J gene TRBJ2-3, with 10 bases aligning to TRBD2. CDR3 DNA sequence: TGCGCCAGCAGCGAGCGGGGGGGCAGGGATACGCAGTATTTT. Its translation: CASSERGGRDTQYF.